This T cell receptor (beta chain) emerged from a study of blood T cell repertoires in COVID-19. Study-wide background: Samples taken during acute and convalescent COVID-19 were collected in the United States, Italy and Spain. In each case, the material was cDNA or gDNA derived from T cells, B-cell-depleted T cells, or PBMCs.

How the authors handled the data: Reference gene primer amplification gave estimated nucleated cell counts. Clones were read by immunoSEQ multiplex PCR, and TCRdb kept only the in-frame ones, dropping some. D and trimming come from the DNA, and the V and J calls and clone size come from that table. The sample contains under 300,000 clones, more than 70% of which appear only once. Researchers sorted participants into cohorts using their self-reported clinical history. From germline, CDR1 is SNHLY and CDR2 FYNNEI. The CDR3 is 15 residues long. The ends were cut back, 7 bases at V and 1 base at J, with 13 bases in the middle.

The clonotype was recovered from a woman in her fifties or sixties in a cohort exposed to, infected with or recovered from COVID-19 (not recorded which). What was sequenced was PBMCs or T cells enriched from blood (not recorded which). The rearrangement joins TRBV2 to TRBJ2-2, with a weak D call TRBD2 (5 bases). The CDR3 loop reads CASKPASLNTGELFF. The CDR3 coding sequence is TGTGCCAGCAAACCCGCTAGCCTGAACACCGGGGAGCTGTTTTTT.